These T cell receptor beta chains were read from a single sample in a study of shared clonotypes between healthy human individuals. The data were produced by immunoSEQ multiplex PCR, yet TCRdb's version contains in-frame clones alone and is incomplete. The sample contains roughly 2.2 million clones, approximately 90% of which appear only once. The sequencing sample was made of naive CD4+ T cells from PBMCs. The receptor source for this set is a young man in good health. Some clones in this sample may be carry-over from other donors' samples. CDR3s include the opening cysteine and the closing phenylalanine or tryptophan. The order of the fields is clone size, D gene, V gene, J gene, CDR3 DNA, CDR3 protein. D genes are given only for firm matches. Not every row has a clone size; where given, it reads once, few, many or a size class.

abundance: .; d_gene: .; v_gene: TRBV6-1; j_gene: TRBJ2-3; CDR3nt: TGTGCCAGCAGTGTTTTACAGGGTGGCCGCACAGATACGCAGTATTTT; CDR3aa: CASSVLQGGRTDTQYF
abundance: .; d_gene: .; v_gene: TRBV6-1; j_gene: TRBJ2-5; CDR3nt: TGTGCCAGCAGAGGCCTGGGGGGAAGGGAGACCCAGTACTTC; CDR3aa: CASRGLGGRETQYF
abundance: once; d_gene: .; v_gene: TRBV18; j_gene: TRBJ2-3; CDR3nt: TGTGCCAGCTCACCAGGCCTCACAGATACGCAGTATTTT; CDR3aa: CASSPGLTDTQYF
abundance: once; d_gene: .; v_gene: TRBV29-1; j_gene: TRBJ2-3; CDR3nt: TGCAGCGTTGGTCTTTTAATTGGGAATACGCAGTATTTT; CDR3aa: CSVGLLIGNTQYF
abundance: .; d_gene: TRBD2; v_gene: TRBV11-2; j_gene: TRBJ2-6; CDR3nt: TGTGCCAGCAGGGGACTAGCGGGGGGCTCTGGGGCCAACGTCCTGACTTTC; CDR3aa: CASRGLAGGSGANVLTF
abundance: .; d_gene: .; v_gene: TRBV11-2; j_gene: TRBJ2-1; CDR3nt: TGTGCCAGCAGCTTATCCCTGGTGGCCTACAATGAGCAGTTCTTC; CDR3aa: CASSLSLVAYNEQFF
abundance: .; d_gene: .; v_gene: TRBV27; j_gene: TRBJ1-2; CDR3nt: TGTGCCAGCAGTTTTCGGGGATATGGGACTAACTATGGCTACACCTTC; CDR3aa: CASSFRGYGTNYGYTF
abundance: .; d_gene: TRBD1; v_gene: TRBV19; j_gene: TRBJ2-3; CDR3nt: TGTGCCAGTAGTGATCGGACAGGGAAGGGTCCAGATACGCAGTATTTT; CDR3aa: CASSDRTGKGPDTQYF
abundance: .; d_gene: .; v_gene: TRBV11-1; j_gene: TRBJ2-3; CDR3nt: TGTGCCAGCAGCGGGGGGAGGACCGGCACAGATACGCAGTATTTT; CDR3aa: CASSGGRTGTDTQYF
abundance: .; d_gene: .; v_gene: TRBV12-2; j_gene: TRBJ2-7; CDR3nt: TGTGCAAGTCTCGAGGAGCCGGGACTAGCTCCCAACGAGCAGTACTTC; CDR3aa: CASLEEPGLAPNEQYF
abundance: .; d_gene: TRBD1; v_gene: TRBV30; j_gene: TRBJ2-3; CDR3nt: TGTGCCTGGAGTGGACAGGGGGCTGATAAAGATACGCAGTATTTT; CDR3aa: CAWSGQGADKDTQYF
abundance: .; d_gene: TRBD2; v_gene: TRBV5-1; j_gene: TRBJ2-2; CDR3nt: TGCGCCAGCAGCTTGGATCTCGGGGGGGCCGGGGAGCTGTTTTTT; CDR3aa: CASSLDLGGAGELFF
abundance: .; d_gene: .; v_gene: TRBV6-5; j_gene: TRBJ1-2; CDR3nt: TGTGCCAGCAGTTACGCCGCAGGGCGCTATGGCTACACCTTC; CDR3aa: CASSYAAGRYGYTF
abundance: .; d_gene: .; v_gene: TRBV7-3; j_gene: TRBJ2-2; CDR3nt: TGTGCCAGCAGCTTACAGGGACGAACCGGGGAGCTGTTTTTT; CDR3aa: CASSLQGRTGELFF
abundance: .; d_gene: .; v_gene: TRBV18; j_gene: TRBJ1-2; CDR3nt: TGTGCCAGCTCCCCAGGGACATCCGATAGGTATGGCTACACCTTC; CDR3aa: CASSPGTSDRYGYTF
abundance: .; d_gene: TRBD1; v_gene: TRBV5-1; j_gene: TRBJ1-4; CDR3nt: TGCGCCAGCAGCCCCTGGGAGGGGGCCCAAGAAAAACTGTTTTTT; CDR3aa: CASSPWEGAQEKLFF
abundance: .; d_gene: .; v_gene: TRBV4-2; j_gene: TRBJ1-2; CDR3nt: TGTGCCAGCAGCCAAGACCAGGTTAATGAGAGCTACACCTTC; CDR3aa: CASSQDQVNESYTF
abundance: .; d_gene: TRBD2; v_gene: TRBV5-1; j_gene: TRBJ2-1; CDR3nt: TGCGCCAGCAGCCCTTCCACTAGCGGGGTCTACAATGAGCAGTTCTTC; CDR3aa: CASSPSTSGVYNEQFF
abundance: .; d_gene: .; v_gene: TRBV9; j_gene: TRBJ2-1; CDR3nt: TGTGCCAGCAGCGTAGTAGGCAGCTCCTACAATGAGCAGTTCTTC; CDR3aa: CASSVVGSSYNEQFF
abundance: .; d_gene: .; v_gene: TRBV7-9; j_gene: TRBJ1-1; CDR3nt: TGTGCCAGCAGCTTCGACGCGAACACTGAAGCTTTCTTT; CDR3aa: CASSFDANTEAFF
abundance: .; d_gene: .; v_gene: TRBV25-1; j_gene: TRBJ1-6; CDR3nt: TGTGCCAGCAGTCCGGGACTGGATAATTCACCCCTCCACTTT; CDR3aa: CASSPGLDNSPLHF
abundance: .; d_gene: .; v_gene: TRBV5-1; j_gene: TRBJ1-3; CDR3nt: TGCGCCAGCAGCTCGCAAGGGATTGTCGGGTACTCTGGAAACACCATATATTTT; CDR3aa: CASSSQGIVGYSGNTIYF
abundance: once; d_gene: .; v_gene: TRBV6-6; j_gene: TRBJ2-2; CDR3nt: TGTGCCAGCAGTTACTCGGGGCGCGGGGAGCTGTTTTTT; CDR3aa: CASSYSGRGELFF
abundance: .; d_gene: .; v_gene: TRBV6-4; j_gene: TRBJ1-2; CDR3nt: TGTGCCAGCAGTCCCGGAGGCTCCTGGGGCTACACCTTC; CDR3aa: CASSPGGSWGYTF
abundance: .; d_gene: .; v_gene: TRBV6-1; j_gene: TRBJ2-7; CDR3nt: TGTGCCAGCAGAGCTAGCGTAATATCCTACGAGCAGTACTTC; CDR3aa: CASRASVISYEQYF